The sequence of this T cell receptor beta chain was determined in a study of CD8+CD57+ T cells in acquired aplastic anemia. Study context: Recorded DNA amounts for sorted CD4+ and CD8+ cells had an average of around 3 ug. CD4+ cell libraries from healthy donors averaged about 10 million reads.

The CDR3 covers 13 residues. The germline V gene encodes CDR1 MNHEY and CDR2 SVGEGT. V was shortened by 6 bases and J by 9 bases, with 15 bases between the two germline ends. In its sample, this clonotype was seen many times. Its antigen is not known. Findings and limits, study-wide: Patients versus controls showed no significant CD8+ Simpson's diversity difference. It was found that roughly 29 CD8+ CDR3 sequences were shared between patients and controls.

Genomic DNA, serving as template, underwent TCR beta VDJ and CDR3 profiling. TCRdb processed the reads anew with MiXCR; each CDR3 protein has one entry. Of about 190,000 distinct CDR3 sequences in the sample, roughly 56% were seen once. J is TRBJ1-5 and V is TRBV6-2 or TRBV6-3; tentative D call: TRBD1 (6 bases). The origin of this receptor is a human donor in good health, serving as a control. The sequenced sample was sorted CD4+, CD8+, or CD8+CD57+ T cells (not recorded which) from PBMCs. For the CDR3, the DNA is TGTGCCAGCAGATCTGAGGGGGTACGGCCCCAGCATTTT. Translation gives CASRSEGVRPQHF.